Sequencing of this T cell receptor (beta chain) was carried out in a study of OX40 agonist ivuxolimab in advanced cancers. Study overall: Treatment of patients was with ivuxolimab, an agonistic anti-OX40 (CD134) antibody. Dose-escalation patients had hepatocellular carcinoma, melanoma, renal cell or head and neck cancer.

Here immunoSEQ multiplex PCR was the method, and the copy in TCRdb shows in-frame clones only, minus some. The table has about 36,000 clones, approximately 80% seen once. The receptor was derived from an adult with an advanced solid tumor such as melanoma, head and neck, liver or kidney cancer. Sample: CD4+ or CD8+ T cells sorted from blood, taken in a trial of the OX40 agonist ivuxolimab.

This CDR3 is CASSATASNQPQHF. The CDR3 DNA is TGTGCCAGCAGTGCCACAGCTTCCAATCAGCCCCAGCATTTT. The chain employs TRBV2 and TRBJ1-5, with D uncertain. V lost 4 bases, J lost 3 bases, and 10 bases lay in between. The CDR3 has 14 residues. Germline V gene data show CDR1 as SNHLY and CDR2 as FYNNEI.